These 8 T cell receptor beta chains came from one sample sequenced in a study of PD-1 blockade in classical Hodgkin lymphoma. TCRdb keeps only in-frame clones here, not all; method: immunoSEQ multiplex PCR. The sample has tens of thousands of clones, roughly 78% seen once. The time point is: cycle 4 day 1 (C4D1), after less than 7 weeks of nivolumab. Relapses following autologous stem cell transplantation were seen in all patients, with brentuximab vedotin exposure varying. The source material was peripheral blood mononuclear cells (PBMCs), sampled before the fourth cycle of nivolumab. These receptors came from a human donor with classical Hodgkin lymphoma.

This clone occurred a few times. The chain has TRBV11-2 and TRBJ2-1; tentative D call: TRBD1 (5 bases). Between the trimmed V and J ends, which lost 0 bases and 4 bases, there was a span of 13 bases. Germline CDR1 SGHAT, CDR2 FQNNGV. The CDR3 is 16 residues long. This chain's CDR3 is CASSLEGVVGYNEQFF. The CDR3 coding sequence is TGTGCCAGCAGCTTAGAAGGGGTGGTGGGGTACAATGAGCAGTTCTTC.

This chain connects TRBV4-2 to TRBJ1-2; D call uncertain. Germline CDR1 LGHNA, CDR2 YNFKEQ. The CDR3 spans 15 residues. The V end lost 0 bases, the J end lost 3 bases, and 11 bases lay between the germline ends. CDR3 coding DNA: TGTGCCAGCAGCCAAGATTTGTTCACCTACTATGGCTACACCTTC. It is translated as CASSQDLFTYYGYTF.

The chain couples TRBV11-2 to TRBJ2-5; D not certain. V lost 4 bases, J lost 0 bases, and 6 bases lay in between. CDR1 and CDR2 from the germline V gene are SGHAT and FQNNGV. The CDR3 consists of 13 residues. The CDR3: CASSWVHQETQYF. Here the CDR3 DNA reads TGTGCCAGCAGCTGGGTACACCAAGAGACCCAGTACTTC.

V is TRBV2 and J is TRBJ1-4, with D possibly being TRBD1 (5 bases). This CDR3 region has 15 residues. The V gene lost 4 bases and the J gene lost 0 bases, with 9 bases spanning the gap. CDR1 SNHLY and CDR2 FYNNEI come from the germline V gene. The DNA of the CDR3 is TGTGCCAGCAGTGTTGACAGTGCAACTAATGAAAAACTGTTTTTT. It codes for CASSVDSATNEKLFF. Full variable domain (missing parts from reference TRBV2 and TRBJ1-4): EPEVTQTPSHQVTQMGQEVILRCVPISNHLYFYWYRQILGQKVEFLVSFYNNEISEKSEIFDDQFSVERPDGSNFTLKIRSTKLEDSAMYFCASSVDSATNEKLFFGSGTQLSVL.

The chain joins TRBV7-9 to TRBJ1-5; no clear D gene. V lost 0 bases and J lost 5, with 8 bases in between. Germline assignment: CDR1 SEHNR and CDR2 FQNEAQ (reference sequence). The CDR3 has 14 amino acids. CDR3 amino acids: CASSLAYGDQPQHF. Written as DNA, the CDR3 is TGTGCCAGCAGCTTAGCGTATGGGGATCAGCCCCAGCATTTT.

This clone came up a few times. V and J are TRBV12-5 and TRBJ2-3, with unresolved D. There are 18 residues in the CDR3. Germline CDR1 LGHNT, CDR2 FRNRAP. Between the trimmed V and J ends, which lost 0 bases and 2 bases, there was a span of 18 bases. The CDR3 spells CASGLVSIVYRPTDTQYF. As DNA, the CDR3 is TGTGCTAGTGGTTTGGTATCGATCGTCTACAGACCCACAGATACGCAGTATTTT.

The chain employs TRBV15 and TRBJ1-1, with a weak D call TRBD1 (5 bases). The CDR3 is 15 amino acids. The V end lost 0 bases, the J end lost 0 bases, and 8 bases lay between the germline ends. The V gene's germline CDR1 is LNHNV and CDR2 YYDKDF (reference sequence). CDR3 nucleotides: TGTGCCACCAGCAGAGATCGGGGGATGAACACTGAAGCTTTCTTT. Its protein product is CATSRDRGMNTEAFF.

The V gene is TRBV7-6, the J gene TRBJ2-2, with D unclear. The V end lost 5 bases, the J end lost 1 base, and 14 bases lay between the germline ends. The V gene's germline CDR1 is SGHVS and CDR2 FNYEAQ. CDR3 length: 16 residues. For the CDR3, the DNA is TGTGCCAGCAGCCCTTTGCCGGTCAGGAACACCGGGGAGCTGTTTTTT. Translated, it gives CASSPLPVRNTGELFF.